This T cell receptor beta chain was identified in a study of Graves' ophthalmopathy and Graves' hyperthyroidism. Germline V gene lookup returns CDR1 MDHEN and CDR2 SYDVKM. The CDR3 extends over 15 amino acids. The V gene end was trimmed by 8 bases and the J gene end by 5 bases; junction bases not matched to a gene: 12. This clonotype was picked up a small number of times. Scientists amplified the TCR beta CDR3 regions from RNA transcripts. A first-round RT-PCR used HTBI primers, followed by a second-round multiplex PCR. TCRdb reprocessed the multiplex PCR reads with MiXCR, giving one entry per CDR3 protein. The sample has about 1.2 million distinct CDR3 sequences, about two fifths seen once.

The rearrangement joins TRBV28 to TRBJ1-5; 7 nucleotides line up with TRBD1. This TCR was sampled from an adult man with Graves' hyperthyroidism. Sequencing was carried out using peripheral blood or thyroid tissue (not recorded which). The CDR3 DNA reads TGTGCCAGCGATTCCGGAACAGGGGAGGATCAGCCCCAGCATTTT. It yields the protein CASDSGTGEDQPQHF.